The entry below gives a single T cell receptor (beta chain) sequence along with its context. The data originate from a study of breast tumors, draining lymph nodes, adjacent tissues. TCRdb processed the multiplex PCR reads anew with MiXCR; each CDR3 protein has one entry. The sample holds approximately 13,000 distinct CDR3 sequences, about 50% seen once. The V gene end was trimmed by 3 bases and the J gene end by 0 bases; junction bases not matched to a gene: 15. Per the germline V gene, CDR1 is DFQATT and CDR2 is SNEGSKA (reference sequence). The CDR3 is 18 residues long. The receptor comes from a female donor with breast cancer. Some clones in this sample may be carry-over from other donors' samples. Sample: tumor-adjacent breast tissue. This chain connects TRBV20-1 to TRBJ2-3, with 7 nucleotides matching TRBD2. The CDR3 spells CSASVGLAGAWSTDTQYF. Written as DNA, the CDR3 is TGCAGTGCTAGCGTCGGGTTGGCGGGAGCGTGGAGCACAGATACGCAGTATTTT.